Each of the 9 T cell receptor beta chains below was sequenced from the same sample in a study of shared clonotypes between healthy human individuals. The naive CD8 fraction comprised CD45RO-negative cells positively selected for CCR7 and excluded terminally differentiated effector memory CD45RA+ cells. Some clones are missing from TCRdb's copy, which holds only in-frame ones; the method was immunoSEQ multiplex PCR. The table records around 610,000 clones, approximately 96% of them present only once. The sequenced sample was naive CD8+ T cells sorted from blood. The receptors were sampled from a woman in her 30s in good health.

The CDR3 DNA is TGTGCCAGCAGTTTCACCCGACTAGGCACAGATACGCAGTATTTT. This encodes CASSFTRLGTDTQYF. V is TRBV28 and J is TRBJ2-3; TRBD2 might be the D (6 bases). The ends were cut back, 3 bases at V and 1 base at J, with 11 bases in the middle. The CDR3 loop spans 15 amino acids. CDR1 MDHEN and CDR2 SYDVKM come from the germline V gene.

Note on this clone: Different DNA sequences within this sample yield the same CDR3. The DNA of the CDR3 is TGTGCCAGCAGTCTGCCGGGGTCCGAGCAGTACTTC. Protein product: CASSLPGSEQYF. The V call is TRBV28, the J call TRBJ2-7; a weak D match, TRBD2 (5 bases). The germline gives CDR1 MDHEN, CDR2 SYDVKM. Trimming pared 5 bases from V and 6 bases from J, leaving 11 bases between. The CDR3 consists of 12 residues.

This sequence joins TRBV2 and TRBJ1-4; D is ambiguous. The V gene's germline CDR1 is SNHLY and CDR2 FYNNEI. V shed 6 bases and J shed 0 bases, with 11 bases lying between them. This CDR3 is built from 15 residues. CDR3: CASRTAVATNEKLFF. The CDR3 DNA is TGTGCCAGCAGGACGGCGGTTGCAACTAATGAAAAACTGTTTTTT.

The V call is TRBV7-8, the J call TRBJ2-1, with no clear D. The CDR3 has 14 residues. Germline V gene data show CDR1 as SGHVS and CDR2 as FQNEAQ. Trimming pared 2 bases from V and 2 bases from J, leaving 7 bases between. CDR3 in amino acids: CASSLPTPYNEQFF. The CDR3, as DNA: TGTGCCAGCAGCTTACCGACCCCCTACAATGAGCAGTTCTTC.

The gene calls are TRBV5-6 and TRBJ2-7; tentative D call: TRBD1 (6 bases). V was clipped by 0 bases and J by 5 bases, with 18 bases between them. CDR1 and CDR2 from the germline V gene are SGHDT and YYEEEE. The CDR3 loop spans 16 amino acids. CDR3 DNA sequence: TGTGCCAGCAGCTTGGCCCCGGGACACCTAATTCACGAGCAGTACTTC. It codes for CASSLAPGHLIHEQYF.

This chain uses TRBV29-1 with TRBJ2-7; tentatively, D is TRBD1 or TRBD2 (5 bases each). The V end was cut by 4 bases, the J end by 0 bases, with 10 bases between. The CDR3 has 13 amino acids. Germline V CDR1 and CDR2: SQVTM, ANQGSEA. The CDR3 here is CSVVRDGSYEQYF. The DNA of the CDR3 is TGCAGCGTTGTTCGGGACGGCTCCTACGAGCAGTACTTC.

The V call is TRBV28, the J call TRBJ2-3, with 11 nucleotides matching TRBD2. This CDR3 region has 17 residues. Trimming removed 4 bases from V and 2 bases from J; junction bases left unmatched: 8. Germline V gene data show CDR1 as MDHEN and CDR2 as SYDVKM. The DNA of the CDR3 is TGTGCCAGCAGTTCAGGCCTGGGACTAGCGGTCACAGATACGCAGTATTTT. Residues: CASSSGLGLAVTDTQYF.

The chain employs TRBV21-1 and TRBJ1-4. TRBV21-1 is a recognized pseudogene. The CDR3 is 13 amino acids. In nucleotides, the CDR3 is TGTGCCATCTTATCCCGGGGTCCGGAAAAACTGTTTTTT. Translated: CAILSRGPEKLFF.

The genes are TRBV29-1 and TRBJ2-2, with a tentative D call TRBD2 (6 bases). V lost 4 bases and J lost 5, with 14 bases in between. Germline V lookup: CDR1 SQVTM, CDR2 ANQGSEA. The CDR3 has 14 residues. CDR3 sequence reads: CSVVLSGVTGELFF. CDR3 in DNA: TGCAGCGTTGTATTGTCGGGGGTGACCGGGGAGCTGTTTTTT.